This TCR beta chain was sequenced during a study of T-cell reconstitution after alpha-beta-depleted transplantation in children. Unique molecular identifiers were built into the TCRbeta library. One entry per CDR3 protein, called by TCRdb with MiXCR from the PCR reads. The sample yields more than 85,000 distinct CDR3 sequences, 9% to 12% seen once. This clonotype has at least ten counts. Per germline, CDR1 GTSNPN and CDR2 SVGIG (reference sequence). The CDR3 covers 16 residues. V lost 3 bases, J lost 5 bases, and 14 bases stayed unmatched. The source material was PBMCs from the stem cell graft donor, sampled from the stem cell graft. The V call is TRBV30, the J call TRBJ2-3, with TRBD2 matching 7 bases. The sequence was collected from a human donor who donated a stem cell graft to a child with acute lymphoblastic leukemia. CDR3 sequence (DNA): TGTGCCTGGAGACACCGGAGGACTAGATTGAGAGATACGCAGTATTTT. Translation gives CAWRHRRTRLRDTQYF.